One sample yielded the 10 T cell receptor beta chains listed below, sequenced in a study of T cell responses to AZD1222 COVID-19 vaccine. Only in-frame clones appear in the TCRdb table, and some are missing; sequencing was by immunoSEQ multiplex PCR. The sample consists of about 150,000 clones, 94% of them appearing once. Material: peripheral blood, obtained on day 0 of AZD1222 vaccination. These receptors came from an adult in good health.

This clone has a single count. This chain uses TRBV2 with TRBJ2-7, with D possibly TRBD1 on 6 matching bases. The CDR3 spans 12 residues. The germline CDR1 and CDR2 sequences are SNHLY and FYNNEI. Trimming shortened V by 9 bases and J by 3 bases, and 12 bases separated the two germline ends. CDR3 bases: TGTGCCAGGGGGGCCAACTTCTACGAGCAGTACGTC. Its translation: CARGANFYEQYV.

This clone is a singleton in its sample. The chain links TRBV3-1 (or the pseudogene TRBV3-2) to TRBJ1-6; the D is unclear. The germline V and J ends were trimmed by 4 bases and 4 bases, with 8 bases remaining between them. In germline, CDR1 is LGHDT, CDR2 YNNKEL (reference sequence). The CDR3 is made up of 14 amino acids. CDR3 in DNA: TGTGCCAGCAGCCCAGGACGGTATAATTCACCCCTCCACTTT. Its protein product is CASSPGRYNSPLHF.

This chain links TRBV7-9 with TRBJ2-1; TRBD1 aligns across 10 bases. Germline V CDR1 and CDR2: SEHNR, FQNEAQ (reference sequence). This CDR3 is built from 15 residues. The J segment lost 2 bases and the V segment lost 5 bases, leaving 3 bases of the junction unmatched. The CDR3 loop reads CASSRQGAAYNEQFF. The CDR3 nucleotides are TGTGCCAGCAGCCGACAGGGGGCGGCCTACAATGAGCAGTTCTTC.

The chain is built from TRBV6-4 and TRBJ2-3; weak D call: TRBD2 (5 bases). Germline V gene lookup returns CDR1 MRHNA and CDR2 SNTAGT. V lost 7 bases and J 5 bases, leaving 16 bases between the germline ends. This CDR3 has 14 residues. The DNA of the CDR3 is TGTGCCAGCAAAGCCAACACCGGAGGAGATACGCAGTATTTT. It codes for CASKANTGGDTQYF.

V gene TRBV11-2 combines with J gene TRBJ2-5, with TRBD2 as a possible D gene (7 bases). CDR1 is SGHAT, CDR2 FQNNGV, per germline. This CDR3 region has 14 residues. V lost 5 bases and J 5 bases, leaving 15 bases between the germline ends. CDR3 in DNA: TGTGCCAGCAGCCGCTGGGGGGGCGCGGAGACCCAGTACTTC. Translating gives CASSRWGGAETQYF.

V is TRBV7-2 and J is TRBJ1-1; D possibly corresponds to TRBD1 (5 bases). Trimming cost V 5 bases and J 10 bases, with 14 bases left between them. Germline CDR1 reads SGHTA; CDR2 reads FQGNSA. This CDR3 region has 12 residues. The CDR3 DNA is TGTGCCAGCAGCCGGGACGGTCGTCCAGCTTTCTTT. This sequence encodes CASSRDGRPAFF. The variable domain in full, completed from reference TRBV7-2 and TRBJ1-1, reads GAGVSQSPSNKVTEKGKDVELRCDPISGHTALYWYRQSLGQGLEFLIYFQGNSAPDKSGLPSDRFSAERTGGSVSTLTIQRTQQEDSAVYLCASSRDGRPAFFGQGTRLTVV.

The chain is built from TRBV3-1 (or the pseudogene TRBV3-2) and TRBJ2-5; tentatively, D is TRBD1 (6 bases). This CDR3 is 15 amino acids long. Trimming shortened V by 1 base and J by 2 bases, and 11 bases separated the two germline ends. Germline-derived CDR1 and CDR2 are LGHDT and YNNKEL (reference sequence). CDR3 residues: CASSQVIQGQETQYF. The CDR3 DNA reads as TGTGCCAGCAGCCAAGTTATACAGGGTCAAGAGACCCAGTACTTC.

The V and J genes are TRBV7-9 and TRBJ2-3; 10 bases are a match to TRBD2. V shed 5 bases and J 0 bases; nucleotides not matched to a gene: 8. CDR1 is SEHNR, CDR2 FQNEAQ, per germline (reference sequence). This CDR3 region has 17 residues. In DNA form, the CDR3 reads TGTGCCAGCAGCCCTTATAGCGGGGGGCCTAGCACAGATACGCAGTATTTT. Its protein is CASSPYSGGPSTDTQYF.

The chain couples TRBV28 to TRBJ1-6; unclear D gene. V was clipped by 6 bases and J by 10 bases, with 16 bases between them. The CDR3 runs 14 residues. CDR1 and CDR2 (germline): MDHEN, SYDVKM. CDR3 DNA: TGTGCCAGCAGGCCGAGAGAAGGTGGGTCACCCCTCCACTTT. Translated: CASRPREGGSPLHF.

DNA for the CDR3: TGTGCCAGCAGCCTTATCCTGGGTGATGGCTACACCTTC. Translation: CASSLILGDGYTF. The V and J genes are TRBV5-8 and TRBJ1-2; D unclear. V was shortened by 4 bases and J by 6 bases, with 13 bases between the two germline ends. Per the germline V gene, CDR1 is SGHTS and CDR2 is YDEGEE. CDR3 size: 13 residues.